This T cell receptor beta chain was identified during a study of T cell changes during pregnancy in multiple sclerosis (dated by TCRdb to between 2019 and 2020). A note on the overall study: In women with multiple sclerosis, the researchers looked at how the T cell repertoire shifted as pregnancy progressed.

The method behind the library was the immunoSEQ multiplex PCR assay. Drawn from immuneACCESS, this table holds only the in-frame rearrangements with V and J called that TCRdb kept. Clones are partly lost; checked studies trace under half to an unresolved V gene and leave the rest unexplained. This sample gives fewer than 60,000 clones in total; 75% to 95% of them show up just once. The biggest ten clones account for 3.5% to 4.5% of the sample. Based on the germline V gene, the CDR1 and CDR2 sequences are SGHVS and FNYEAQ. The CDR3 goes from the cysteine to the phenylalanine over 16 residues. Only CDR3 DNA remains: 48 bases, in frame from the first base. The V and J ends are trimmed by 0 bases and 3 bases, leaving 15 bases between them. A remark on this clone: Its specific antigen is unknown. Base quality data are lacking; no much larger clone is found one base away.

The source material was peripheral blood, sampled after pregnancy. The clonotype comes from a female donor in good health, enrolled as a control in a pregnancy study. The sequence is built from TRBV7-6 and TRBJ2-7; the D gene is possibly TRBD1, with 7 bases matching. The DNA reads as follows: TGTGCCAGCAGCTTAGCCGGAGGGGGCAGGAGCTACGAGCAGTACTTC. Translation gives CASSLAGGGRSYEQYF.